A single sample gave rise to the 13 T cell receptor beta chains below, sequenced in a study of Ad26.COV2.S vaccination and SARS-CoV-2 variants (dated by TCRdb to the early 2020s). Library preparation employed the immunoSEQ multiplex PCR assay. Drawn from immuneACCESS, this table holds only the in-frame rearrangements with V and J called that TCRdb kept. Clones are partly lost; checked studies trace under half to an unresolved V gene and leave the rest unexplained. The sample records around 300,000 clones, about 89% of which are singletons. The ten largest clones take up about 5% of the sample. What the treatment or condition label conveys for this sample: some 20 received Ad26.COV2.S at low or high dose, single or two shots; five or six received placebo; per-sample allocation not given. For vaccine and placebo recipients, the sequenced repertoires came from samples collected on day 63 after the first injection.

This material consisted of peripheral blood, taken in a trial of Ad26.COV2.S vaccine versus placebo. The receptors come from a person aged 18-65 years who received the Ad26.COV2.S COVID-19 vaccine or a placebo.

The V gene is TRBV28, the J gene TRBJ2-7; D remains unclear. The CDR3 is 15 amino acids. Germline V gene data show CDR1 as MDHEN and CDR2 as SYDVKM. The V and J ends lost 3 bases and 3 bases respectively, with 15 bases between them. The CDR3 DNA is TGTGCCAGCAGTTTCCCGGCAGGAGCTATCTACGAGCAGTACTTC. Protein product: CASSFPAGAIYEQYF.

The chain carries TRBV28 and TRBJ1-1, with D perhaps TRBD1 (6 bases). This CDR3 comprises 13 residues. CDR1 is MDHEN, CDR2 SYDVKM, per germline. The V end lost 5 bases, the J end lost 7 bases, and 14 bases lay between the germline ends. This CDR3 is CASSGGLELEAFF. As DNA, the CDR3 is TGTGCCAGCAGTGGGGGGCTTGAACTTGAAGCTTTCTTT.

The rearrangement links TRBV4-1 to TRBJ1-6; tentative D call: TRBD1 (5 bases). The CDR3 is 15 residues long. V was pared by 4 bases and J by 13 bases, with 20 bases between. Germline CDR1 is MGHRA and CDR2 is YSYEKL. The chain's CDR3 is CASSLSGTSAGPLHF. The CDR3 DNA follows: TGCGCCAGCAGCCTTTCTGGGACGTCAGCGGGGCCCCTCCACTTT.

V usage is TRBV7-2 and J usage is TRBJ2-2; D remains ambiguous. Germline CDR1 reads SGHTA; CDR2 reads FQGNSA. The CDR3 covers 13 residues. V was clipped by 3 bases and J by 7 bases, with 9 bases between them. CDR3 bases: TGTGCCAGCAGCTTTGGTCTTAACGGGGAGCTGTTTTTT. Translated, it gives CASSFGLNGELFF.

The count of this clone is one. The chain combines TRBV19 with TRBJ2-1; D is ambiguous. The CDR3 length is 15 residues. V gave up 3 bases and J gave up 0 bases, with 9 bases separating them. The germline CDR1 and CDR2 sequences are LNHDA and SQIVND (reference sequence). The CDR3 DNA reads as TGTGCCAGTAGTATGAGTCGAAGCTCCTACAATGAGCAGTTCTTC. This codes for CASSMSRSSYNEQFF.

The chain uses TRBV5-4 and TRBJ1-2, with TRBD1 as a possible D gene (5 bases). Per germline, CDR1 SGHNT and CDR2 YYREEE (reference sequence). This CDR3 has 14 residues. V was cut by 3 bases and J by 5 bases, with 14 bases left in between. The CDR3 sequence is CASSSGPRTYGYTF. The CDR3 nucleotides are TGTGCCAGCAGCTCCGGGCCCCGGACATATGGCTACACCTTC. The full variable domain, in which reference TRBV5-4 and TRBJ1-2 provide the parts outside the CDR3, is ETGVTQSPTHLIKTRGQQVTLRCSSQSGHNTVSWYQQALGQGPQFIFQYYREEENGRGNFPPRFSGLQFPNYSSELNVNALELDDSALYLCASSSGPRTYGYTFGSGTRLTVV.

This clone was counted a single time. The chain recombines TRBV7-9 with TRBJ2-1, with 9 bases aligning to TRBD1. Germline trimming cut 2 bases from V and 5 bases from J; bases unmatched to any gene: 16. The germline V gene has CDR1 SEHNR and CDR2 FQNEAQ (reference sequence). The CDR3 loop spans 19 amino acids. CDR3 sequence reads: CASSLIGQGSFFLNNEQFF. CDR3 DNA sequence: TGTGCCAGCAGCTTAATAGGACAGGGGTCCTTCTTTTTAAACAATGAGCAGTTCTTC.

The V and J genes are TRBV13 and TRBJ2-7; 8 bases align to TRBD2. This CDR3 has 17 amino acids. Germline V lookup: CDR1 PRHDT, CDR2 FYEKMQ (reference sequence). With 0 bases clipped from V and 4 bases from J, the junction kept 11 bases outside the gene matches. The CDR3 DNA reads as TGTGCCAGCAGCTTAGGTGGACTAGCTGTTAGCCCGTACGAGCAGTACTTC. Translating gives CASSLGGLAVSPYEQYF.

The count of this clone is one. V usage is TRBV3-1 (or the pseudogene TRBV3-2) and J usage is TRBJ2-2; 7 bases are shared with TRBD2. Germline values: CDR1 LGHDT, CDR2 YNNKEL (reference sequence). Trimming removed 2 bases from V and 3 bases from J; junction bases left unmatched: 6. The CDR3 runs to 16 residues. For the CDR3, the DNA is TGTGCCAGCAGCCAACCGCGGGAGCGAGACACCGGGGAGCTGTTTTTT. It codes for CASSQPRERDTGELFF.

The chain joins TRBV9 to TRBJ2-3; D ambiguous. Germline CDR1 is SGDLS and CDR2 is YYNGEE. The CDR3 extends over 16 amino acids. The ends were cut back, 4 bases at V and 2 bases at J, with 17 bases in the middle. DNA of the CDR3: TGTGCCAGCAGCCCCCGACCCCTGGGGTCCACAGATACGCAGTATTTT. Protein sequence: CASSPRPLGSTDTQYF.

The J gene is TRBJ2-1, the V gene TRBV5-6; TRBD1 is a possible D gene (5 bases). The CDR3 is 13 residues long. The ends were cut back, 0 bases at V and 8 bases at J, with 9 bases in the middle. CDR1 and CDR2 from the germline V gene are SGHDT and YYEEEE. The CDR3 here is CASSLVVGDEQFF. In DNA form, the CDR3 reads TGTGCCAGCAGCTTGGTTGTAGGGGATGAGCAGTTCTTC.

This sequence joins TRBV6-5 and TRBJ2-1, with TRBD2 matching over 15 bases. Unmatched junction bases numbered 3, after V lost 8 bases and J lost 10 bases. Per the germline V gene, CDR1 is MNHEY and CDR2 is SVGAGI. The CDR3 has 13 amino acids. This CDR3 is CASRTSGGEEQFF. The CDR3 DNA is TGTGCCAGCCGGACTAGCGGGGGGGAGGAGCAGTTCTTC.

The chain couples TRBV20-1 to TRBJ2-3; a possible D gene is TRBD2 (5 bases). Germline V gives CDR1 DFQATT, CDR2 SNEGSKA (reference sequence). This CDR3 has 13 residues. V was clipped by 3 bases and J by 7 bases, with 14 bases between them. In DNA, the CDR3 is TGCAGTGCTAGTAGTGGGAGTCTTTATACGCAGTATTTT. Its translation: CSASSGSLYTQYF.